This T cell receptor beta chain was obtained from a study of OX40 agonist ivuxolimab in advanced cancers. TCRdb keeps only in-frame clones here, not all; method: immunoSEQ multiplex PCR. The table has about 89,000 clones, roughly 88% seen once. The sequencing here drew on CD4+ or CD8+ T cells sorted from blood, taken in a trial of the OX40 agonist ivuxolimab. The receptor's source is an adult with an advanced solid tumor such as melanoma, head and neck, liver or kidney cancer.

CDR3 coding DNA: TGTGCCAGCAGCTTAGTTCGGGGGGGCCTCGAGCAGTACTTC. Translating it yields CASSLVRGGLEQYF. V usage is TRBV7-2 and J usage is TRBJ2-7; 8 bases are shared with TRBD2. The germline V gene encodes CDR1 SGHTA and CDR2 FQGNSA. The CDR3 runs to 14 residues. Germline trimming cut 1 base from V and 6 bases from J; bases unmatched to any gene: 5. Full variable domain (remainder filled in from reference TRBV7-2 and TRBJ2-7): GAGVSQSPSNKVTEKGKDVELRCDPISGHTALYWYRQSLGQGLEFLIYFQGNSAPDKSGLPSDRFSAERTGGSVSTLTIQRTQQEDSAVYLCASSLVRGGLEQYFGPGTRLTVT.